A selection of T cell receptor beta chains follows, all from one sample in a study of blood T cell repertoires in COVID-19. Using immunoSEQ multiplex PCR, the repertoire was profiled, and TCRdb retains in-frame clones only, with some absent. The sample includes some 140,000 clones, 79% seen only once; the top ten take approximately 3.6%. Sequencing was done on a sample of peripheral blood. Receptors originate from a man aged 55 to 70 with acute or convalescent COVID-19. The CDR3 runs from the conserved cysteine through the conserved F or W. A D gene is named only where the DNA matches it firmly. The size field is filled for only some rows; it gives once, few, many or a size class.

clone size: .; V gene: TRBV28; J gene: TRBJ1-1; D gene: .; CDR3 length: 15; CDR3 protein: CASTLVYPMNTEAFF; CDR3 DNA: TGTGCCAGCACCCTGGTCTACCCCATGAACACTGAAGCTTTCTTT
clone size: .; V gene: TRBV7-2; J gene: TRBJ2-1; D gene: TRBD2; CDR3 length: 15; CDR3 protein: CASSETGTTNNEQFF; CDR3 DNA: TGTGCCAGCAGTGAAACCGGGACTACGAACAATGAGCAGTTCTTC
clone size: .; V gene: TRBV5-4; J gene: TRBJ1-5; D gene: .; CDR3 length: 15; CDR3 protein: CASSTYGGSNQPQHF; CDR3 DNA: TGTGCCAGCAGTACTTACGGGGGTAGCAATCAGCCCCAGCATTTT
clone size: .; V gene: TRBV28; J gene: TRBJ2-7; D gene: TRBD2; CDR3 length: 15; CDR3 protein: CASRPQTSGSYEQYF; CDR3 DNA: TGTGCCAGCAGGCCCCAGACTAGCGGGAGCTACGAGCAGTACTTC
clone size: few; V gene: TRBV19; J gene: TRBJ2-3; D gene: .; CDR3 length: 13; CDR3 protein: CASSIEAPDTQYF; CDR3 DNA: TGTGCCAGTAGTATAGAGGCCCCAGATACGCAGTATTTT
clone size: .; V gene: TRBV24-1; J gene: TRBJ1-2; D gene: .; CDR3 length: 13; CDR3 protein: CATSGTEEYGYTF; CDR3 DNA: TGTGCCACCAGTGGGACGGAGGAATATGGCTACACCTTC
clone size: .; V gene: TRBV7-2; J gene: TRBJ1-5; D gene: .; CDR3 length: 15; CDR3 protein: CASSLADSSGSPQHF; CDR3 DNA: TGTGCCAGCAGCTTAGCAGACAGTTCTGGTTCCCCCCAGCATTTT
clone size: .; V gene: TRBV3-1/TRBV3-2; J gene: TRBJ2-5; D gene: .; CDR3 length: 14; CDR3 protein: CASSLRGGGETQYF; CDR3 DNA: TGTGCCAGCAGCCTGCGGGGCGGCGGGGAGACCCAGTACTTC
clone size: .; V gene: TRBV5-5; J gene: TRBJ1-2; D gene: TRBD1; CDR3 length: 14; CDR3 protein: CASSLGQGDYGYTF; CDR3 DNA: TGTGCCAGCAGCTTGGGGCAGGGGGACTATGGCTACACCTTC
clone size: .; V gene: TRBV3-1/TRBV3-2; J gene: TRBJ2-5; D gene: TRBD1; CDR3 length: 14; CDR3 protein: CASSFGQGKETQYF; CDR3 DNA: TGTGCCAGCAGCTTTGGACAGGGGAAAGAGACCCAGTACTTC
clone size: .; V gene: TRBV19; J gene: TRBJ2-1; D gene: .; CDR3 length: 17; CDR3 protein: CASSMGLQGRFRNEQFF; CDR3 DNA: TGTGCCAGTAGTATGGGTCTACAGGGCAGGTTTCGCAATGAGCAGTTCTTC
clone size: .; V gene: TRBV7-8; J gene: TRBJ2-5; D gene: .; CDR3 length: 15; CDR3 protein: CASIFEGLVYETQYF; CDR3 DNA: TGTGCCAGCATCTTCGAAGGACTCGTATATGAGACCCAGTACTTC
clone size: .; V gene: TRBV11-3; J gene: TRBJ1-3; D gene: .; CDR3 length: 13; CDR3 protein: CASSLGGGNTIYF; CDR3 DNA: TGTGCCAGCAGCTTAGGAGGCGGAAACACCATATATTTT
clone size: .; V gene: TRBV2; J gene: TRBJ2-1; D gene: TRBD2; CDR3 length: 15; CDR3 protein: CASRPGRQLYNEQFF; CDR3 DNA: TGTGCCAGCCGCCCCGGGAGGCAGCTCTACAATGAGCAGTTCTTC
clone size: .; V gene: TRBV6-5; J gene: TRBJ1-5; D gene: .; CDR3 length: 12; CDR3 protein: CASRGVNQPQHF; CDR3 DNA: TGTGCCAGCAGAGGGGTAAATCAGCCCCAGCATTTT
clone size: .; V gene: TRBV28; J gene: TRBJ1-6; D gene: TRBD1; CDR3 length: 14; CDR3 protein: CASSMGQGVSPLHF; CDR3 DNA: TGTGCCAGCAGTATGGGACAGGGTGTCTCACCCCTCCACTTT
clone size: .; V gene: TRBV12-3/TRBV12-4; J gene: TRBJ2-3; D gene: TRBD2; CDR3 length: 13; CDR3 protein: CASSSGTTDTQYF; CDR3 DNA: TGTGCCAGCAGTTCCGGGACTACCGATACGCAGTATTTT
clone size: .; V gene: TRBV19; J gene: TRBJ2-7; D gene: .; CDR3 length: 14; CDR3 protein: CASSIGGSTYEQYF; CDR3 DNA: TGTGCCAGTAGTATTGGGGGGAGTACCTACGAGCAGTACTTC
clone size: .; V gene: TRBV19; J gene: TRBJ1-2; D gene: .; CDR3 length: 14; CDR3 protein: CASNPTGIKGGYTF; CDR3 DNA: TGTGCCAGTAACCCCACAGGGATAAAGGGGGGCTACACCTTC
clone size: .; V gene: TRBV7-3; J gene: TRBJ2-5; D gene: .; CDR3 length: 13; CDR3 protein: CASSLMQEETQYF; CDR3 DNA: TGTGCCAGCAGCTTAATGCAGGAAGAGACCCAGTACTTC
clone size: .; V gene: TRBV5-4; J gene: TRBJ1-2; D gene: .; CDR3 length: 13; CDR3 protein: CASSFSQGDGYTF; CDR3 DNA: TGTGCCAGCAGCTTTAGTCAAGGGGATGGCTACACCTTC
clone size: .; V gene: TRBV7-3; J gene: TRBJ2-1; D gene: TRBD2; CDR3 length: 15; CDR3 protein: CASSYLAGAENEQFF; CDR3 DNA: TGTGCCAGCAGCTACCTAGCGGGAGCCGAAAATGAGCAGTTCTTC